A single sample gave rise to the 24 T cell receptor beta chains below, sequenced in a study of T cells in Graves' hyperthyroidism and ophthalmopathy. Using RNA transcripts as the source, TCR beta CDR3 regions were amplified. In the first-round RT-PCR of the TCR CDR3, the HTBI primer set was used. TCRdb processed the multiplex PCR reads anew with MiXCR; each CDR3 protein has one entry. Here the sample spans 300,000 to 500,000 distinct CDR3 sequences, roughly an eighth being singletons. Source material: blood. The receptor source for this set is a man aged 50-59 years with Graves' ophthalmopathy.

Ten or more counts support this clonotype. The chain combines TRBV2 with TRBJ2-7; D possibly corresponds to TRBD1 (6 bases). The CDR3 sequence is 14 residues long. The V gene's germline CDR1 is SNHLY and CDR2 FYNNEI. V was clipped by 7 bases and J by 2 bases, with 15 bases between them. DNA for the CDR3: TGTGCCAGCATTCCTAGGACAGAGACCTACGAGCAGTACTTC. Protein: CASIPRTETYEQYF.

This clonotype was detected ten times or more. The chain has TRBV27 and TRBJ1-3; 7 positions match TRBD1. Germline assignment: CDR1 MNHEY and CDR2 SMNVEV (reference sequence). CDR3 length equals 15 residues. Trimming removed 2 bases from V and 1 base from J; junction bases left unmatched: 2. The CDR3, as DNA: TGTGCCAGCAGTTTACCGACAGGGTCTGGAAACACCATATATTTT. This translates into CASSLPTGSGNTIYF.

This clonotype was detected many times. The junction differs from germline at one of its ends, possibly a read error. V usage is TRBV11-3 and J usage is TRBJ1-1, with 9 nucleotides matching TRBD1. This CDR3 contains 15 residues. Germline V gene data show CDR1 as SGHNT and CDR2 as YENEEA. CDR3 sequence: CASSLEGQGNTEAFF. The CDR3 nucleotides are TGTGCCAGCAGCCTCGAAGGACAGGGGAACACTGAAGCCTTCTTT. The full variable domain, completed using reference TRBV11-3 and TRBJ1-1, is EAGVVQSPRYKIIEKKQPVAFWCNPISGHNTLYWYLQNLGQGPELLIRYENEEAVDDSQLPKDRFSAERLKGVDSTLKIQPAELGDSAVYLCASSLEGQGNTEAFFGQGTRLTVV.

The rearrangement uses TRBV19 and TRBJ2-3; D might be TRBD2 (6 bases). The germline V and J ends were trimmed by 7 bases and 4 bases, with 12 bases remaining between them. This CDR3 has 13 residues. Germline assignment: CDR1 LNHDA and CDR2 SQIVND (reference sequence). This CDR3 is CASTWRGSDTQYF. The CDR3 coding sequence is TGTGCCAGTACGTGGCGGGGCTCAGATACGCAGTATTTT.

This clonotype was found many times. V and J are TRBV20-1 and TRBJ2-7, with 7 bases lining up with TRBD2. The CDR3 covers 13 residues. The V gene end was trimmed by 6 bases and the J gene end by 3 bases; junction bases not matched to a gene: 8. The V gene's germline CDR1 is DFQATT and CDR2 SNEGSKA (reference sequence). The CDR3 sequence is CSAVGGEGYEQYF. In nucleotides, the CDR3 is TGCAGTGCCGTCGGTGGGGAGGGCTACGAGCAGTACTTC.

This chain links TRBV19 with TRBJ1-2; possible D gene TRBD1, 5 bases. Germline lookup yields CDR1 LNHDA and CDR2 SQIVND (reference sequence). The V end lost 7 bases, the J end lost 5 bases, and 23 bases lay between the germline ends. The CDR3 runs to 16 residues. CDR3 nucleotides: TGTGCCAGTACCGCCCTTGGGAGGGGTCGGGGATATGGCTACACCTTC. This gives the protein CASTALGRGRGYGYTF.

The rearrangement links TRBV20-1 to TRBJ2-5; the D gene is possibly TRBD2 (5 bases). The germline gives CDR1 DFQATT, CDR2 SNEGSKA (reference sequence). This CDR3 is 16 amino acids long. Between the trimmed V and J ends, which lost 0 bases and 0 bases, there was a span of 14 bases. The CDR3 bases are TGCAGTGCTAGAGATCTTTTACGAGGGAACCAAGAGACCCAGTACTTC. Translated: CSARDLLRGNQETQYF.

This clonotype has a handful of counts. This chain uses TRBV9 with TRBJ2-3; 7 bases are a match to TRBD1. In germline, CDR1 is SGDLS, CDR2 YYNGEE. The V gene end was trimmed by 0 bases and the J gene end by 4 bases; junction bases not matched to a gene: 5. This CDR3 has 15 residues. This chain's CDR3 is CASSVGDRVADTQYF. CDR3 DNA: TGTGCCAGCAGCGTAGGAGACAGGGTGGCAGATACGCAGTATTTT. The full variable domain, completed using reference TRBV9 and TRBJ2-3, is DSGVTQTPKHLITATGQRVTLRCSPRSGDLSVYWYQQSLDQGLQFLIQYYNGEERAKGNILERFSAQQFPDLHSELNLSSLELGDSALYFCASSVGDRVADTQYFGPGTRLTVL.

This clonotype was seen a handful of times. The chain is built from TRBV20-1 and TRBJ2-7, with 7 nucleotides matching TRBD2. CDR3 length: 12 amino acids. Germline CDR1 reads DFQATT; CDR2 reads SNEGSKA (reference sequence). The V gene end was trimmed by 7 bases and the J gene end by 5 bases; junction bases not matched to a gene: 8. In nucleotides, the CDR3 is TGCAGTGTTGGCGGGAGTTTAGACGAGCAGTACTTC. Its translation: CSVGGSLDEQYF.

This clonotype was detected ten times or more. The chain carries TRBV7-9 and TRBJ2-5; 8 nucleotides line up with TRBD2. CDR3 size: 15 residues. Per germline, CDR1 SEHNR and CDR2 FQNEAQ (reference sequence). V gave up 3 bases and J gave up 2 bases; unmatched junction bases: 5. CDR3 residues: CASSFASGPQETQYF. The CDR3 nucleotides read TGTGCCAGCAGCTTCGCTAGCGGGCCGCAAGAGACCCAGTACTTC. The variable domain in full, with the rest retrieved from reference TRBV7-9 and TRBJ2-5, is DTGVSQNPRHKITKRGQNVTFRCDPISEHNRLYWYRQTLGQGPEFLTYFQNEAQLEKSRLLSDRFSAERPKGSFSTLEIQRTEQGDSAMYLCASSFASGPQETQYFGPGTRLLVL.

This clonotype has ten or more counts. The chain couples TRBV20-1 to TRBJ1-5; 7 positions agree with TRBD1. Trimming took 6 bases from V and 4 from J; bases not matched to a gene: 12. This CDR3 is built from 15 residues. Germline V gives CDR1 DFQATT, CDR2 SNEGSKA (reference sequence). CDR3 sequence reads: CSAIRQQGLNQPQHF. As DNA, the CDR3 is TGCAGTGCCATTCGTCAACAGGGGCTAAATCAGCCCCAGCATTTT.

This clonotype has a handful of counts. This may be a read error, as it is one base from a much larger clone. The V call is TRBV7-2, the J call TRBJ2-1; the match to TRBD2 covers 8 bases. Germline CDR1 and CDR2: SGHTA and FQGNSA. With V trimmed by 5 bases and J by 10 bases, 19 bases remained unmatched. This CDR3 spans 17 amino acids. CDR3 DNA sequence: TGTGCCAGCAGCCCCGATTCGGCTAGCGGGCGGTCTGGGGAGCAGTTCTTC. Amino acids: CASSPDSASGRSGEQFF.

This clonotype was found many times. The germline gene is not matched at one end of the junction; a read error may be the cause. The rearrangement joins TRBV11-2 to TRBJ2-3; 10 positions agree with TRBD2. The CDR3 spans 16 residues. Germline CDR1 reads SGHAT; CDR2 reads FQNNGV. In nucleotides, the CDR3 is TGTGCCAGCAGATCAAACAGCGGGAGGGTCACAGATGCGCAGTATTTT. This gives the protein CASRSNSGRVTDAQYF.

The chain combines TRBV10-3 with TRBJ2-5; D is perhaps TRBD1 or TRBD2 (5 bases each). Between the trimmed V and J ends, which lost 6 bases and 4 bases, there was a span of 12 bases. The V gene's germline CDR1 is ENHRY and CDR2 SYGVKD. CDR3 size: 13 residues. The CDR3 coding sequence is TGTGCCATCAGCCGGGACCCAGGAGAGACCCAGTACTTC. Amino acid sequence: CAISRDPGETQYF.

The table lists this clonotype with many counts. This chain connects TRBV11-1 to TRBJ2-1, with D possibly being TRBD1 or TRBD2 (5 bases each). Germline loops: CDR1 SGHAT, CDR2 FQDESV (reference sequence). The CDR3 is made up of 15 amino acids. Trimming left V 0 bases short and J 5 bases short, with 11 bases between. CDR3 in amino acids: CASSLAGTPHNEQFF. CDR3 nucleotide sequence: TGTGCCAGCAGCTTAGCAGGGACCCCCCACAATGAGCAGTTCTTC.

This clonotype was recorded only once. CDR3 residues: CASRSLAGEDTQYF. The CDR3 DNA reads TGTGCCAGCAGGAGCCTAGCGGGAGAAGATACGCAGTATTTT. V gene TRBV6-2 or TRBV6-3 combines with J gene TRBJ2-3, with 10 bases that match TRBD2. V trimming: 6 bases; J trimming: 5 bases; junction bases outside the gene matches: 5. The CDR3 consists of 14 residues. Germline lookup yields CDR1 MNHEY and CDR2 SVGEGT.

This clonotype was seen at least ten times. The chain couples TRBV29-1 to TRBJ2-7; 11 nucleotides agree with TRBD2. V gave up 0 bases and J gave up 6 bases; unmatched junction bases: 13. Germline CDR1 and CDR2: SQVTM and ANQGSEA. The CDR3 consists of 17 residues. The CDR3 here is CSVEDPVTSGSWSEQYF. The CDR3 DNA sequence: TGCAGCGTTGAAGATCCCGTAACTAGCGGGAGCTGGAGCGAGCAGTACTTC.

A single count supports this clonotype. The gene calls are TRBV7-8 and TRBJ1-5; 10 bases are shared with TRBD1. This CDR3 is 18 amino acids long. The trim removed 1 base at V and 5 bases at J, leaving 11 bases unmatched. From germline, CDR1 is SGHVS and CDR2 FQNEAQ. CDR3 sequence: CASSLGVYDRGLHQPQHF. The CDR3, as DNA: TGTGCCAGCAGCTTAGGAGTTTACGACAGGGGGCTTCATCAGCCCCAGCATTTT.

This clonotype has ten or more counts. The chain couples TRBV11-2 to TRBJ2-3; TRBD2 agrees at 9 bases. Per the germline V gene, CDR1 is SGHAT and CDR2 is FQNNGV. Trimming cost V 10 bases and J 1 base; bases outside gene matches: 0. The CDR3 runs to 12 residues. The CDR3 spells CATSGGTDTQYF. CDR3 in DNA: TGTGCCACTAGCGGGGGCACAGATACGCAGTATTTT.

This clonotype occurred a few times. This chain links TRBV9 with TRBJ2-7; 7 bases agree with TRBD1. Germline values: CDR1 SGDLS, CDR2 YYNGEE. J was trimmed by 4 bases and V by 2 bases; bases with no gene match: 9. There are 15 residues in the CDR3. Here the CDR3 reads CASSVGDSKGYEQYF. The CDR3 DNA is TGTGCCAGCAGCGTGGGGGACAGTAAAGGGTACGAGCAGTACTTC.

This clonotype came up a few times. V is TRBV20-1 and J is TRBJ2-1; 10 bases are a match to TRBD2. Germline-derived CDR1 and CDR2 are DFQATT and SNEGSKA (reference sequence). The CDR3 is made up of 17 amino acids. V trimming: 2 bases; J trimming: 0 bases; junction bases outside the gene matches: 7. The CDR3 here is CSARRSLAGDSYNEQFF. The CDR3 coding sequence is TGCAGTGCTAGACGTTCCCTAGCGGGGGACTCCTACAATGAGCAGTTCTTC.

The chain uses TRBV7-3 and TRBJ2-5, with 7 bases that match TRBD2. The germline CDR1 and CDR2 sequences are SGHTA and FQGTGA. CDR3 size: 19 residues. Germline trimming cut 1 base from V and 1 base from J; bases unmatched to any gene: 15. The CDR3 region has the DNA TGTGCCAGCAGCTTAAGTGGTCGGTTGAGCGGGGCAGGCCAAGAGACCCAGTACTTC. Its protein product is CASSLSGRLSGAGQETQYF.

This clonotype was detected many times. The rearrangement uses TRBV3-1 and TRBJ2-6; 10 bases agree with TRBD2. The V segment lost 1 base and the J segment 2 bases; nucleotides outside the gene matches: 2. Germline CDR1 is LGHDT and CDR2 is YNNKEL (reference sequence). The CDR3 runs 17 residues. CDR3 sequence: CASSQGLAGAGANVLTF. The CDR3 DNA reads TGTGCCAGCAGCCAAGGTCTAGCGGGAGCTGGGGCCAACGTCCTGACTTTC.

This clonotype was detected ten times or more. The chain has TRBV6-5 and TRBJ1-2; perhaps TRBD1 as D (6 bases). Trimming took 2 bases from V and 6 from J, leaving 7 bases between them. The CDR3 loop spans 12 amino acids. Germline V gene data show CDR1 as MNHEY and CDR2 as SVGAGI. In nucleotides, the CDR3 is TGTGCCAGCAGTTACGGGGGCCATGGCTACACCTTC. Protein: CASSYGGHGYTF.